The 22 T cell receptor beta chains in this list originate from one sample, sequenced in a study of blood T cell repertoires in COVID-19. The repertoire was sequenced with immunoSEQ multiplex PCR; TCRdb's copy has only in-frame clones and lacks some. Of about 34,000 clones listed, roughly 87% were seen once; the top ten hold about 20%. Sequenced sample: peripheral blood. Every receptor here comes from an elderly man with acute or convalescent COVID-19.

The genes are TRBV4-2 and TRBJ2-1; 7 bases agree with TRBD2. Germline CDR1 reads LGHNA; CDR2 reads YNFKEQ. The CDR3 covers 15 residues. J gave up 5 bases and V 0 bases, and 4 bases lay outside the gene matches. The CDR3 region is CASSQDRGEDNEQFF. In nucleotides, the CDR3 is TGTGCCAGCAGCCAAGACCGGGGGGAGGACAATGAGCAGTTCTTC.

V is TRBV6-5 and J is TRBJ1-5; possible D gene TRBD1, 5 bases. The CDR3 length is 13 residues. Germline lookup yields CDR1 MNHEY and CDR2 SVGAGI. Deletions cut 7 bases from V and 5 bases from J, with 12 bases between. The chain's CDR3 is CASTPGHYQPQHF. The CDR3 nucleotides are TGTGCCAGCACCCCAGGGCATTATCAGCCCCAGCATTTT.

This clone was picked up a small number of times. The rearrangement uses TRBV7-9 and TRBJ2-3, with D unresolved. CDR3 length equals 16 residues. Germline CDR1 reads SEHNR; CDR2 reads FQNEAQ (reference sequence). Trimming took 3 bases from V and 2 from J, leaving 15 bases between them. This chain's CDR3 is CASSFYRATYTDTQYF. The DNA of the CDR3 is TGTGCCAGCAGCTTTTACCGCGCCACCTACACAGATACGCAGTATTTT.

The sample holds one count of this clone. V and J are TRBV24-1 and TRBJ1-2; tentative D call: TRBD1 (5 bases). The CDR3 consists of 15 residues. The V end lost 2 bases, the J end lost 6 bases, and 15 bases lay between the germline ends. The germline V gene has CDR1 KGHDR and CDR2 SFDVKD. The CDR3 loop is CATSDSQVSAHGYTF. In DNA form, the CDR3 reads TGTGCCACCAGTGATTCACAGGTCTCAGCGCATGGCTACACCTTC.

The V gene is TRBV19, the J gene TRBJ1-2; a possible D gene is TRBD1 (6 bases). Trimming shortened V by 1 base and J by 8 bases, and 11 bases separated the two germline ends. The CDR3 is 13 residues long. Germline V gene lookup returns CDR1 LNHDA and CDR2 SQIVND (reference sequence). CDR3 bases: TGTGCCAGTAGTATAGGGCAGGGGCGCGGCTACACCTTC. Translated, it gives CASSIGQGRGYTF.

J is TRBJ1-6 and V is TRBV25-1, with a tentative D call TRBD1 (5 bases). The CDR3 has 13 amino acids. Germline V CDR1 and CDR2: MGHDK, SYGVNS. Deletions cut 11 bases from V and 5 bases from J, with 13 bases between. The CDR3 region has the DNA TGTGCCTTGGGGGGTACTGATAATTCACCCCTCCACTTT. Amino acid sequence: CALGGTDNSPLHF.

The chain employs TRBV19 and TRBJ2-7; possibly TRBD1 for D (5 bases). Germline values: CDR1 LNHDA, CDR2 SQIVND (reference sequence). The CDR3 runs to 11 residues. V lost 3 bases and J 9 bases, leaving 9 bases between the germline ends. DNA for the CDR3: TGTGCCAGTAGTATGCAGGGAAGGCAGTACTTC. Translating gives CASSMQGRQYF.

The J gene is TRBJ2-5, the V gene TRBV3-1 (or the pseudogene TRBV3-2), with 11 positions matching TRBD1. Trimming at V came to 4 bases and at J to 4 bases, leaving 8 bases not matched to a gene. The CDR3 is 16 residues long. CDR1 and CDR2 (germline): LGHDT, YNNKEL (reference sequence). The CDR3 reads CASSRGQGELGETQYF. The CDR3 bases are TGTGCCAGCAGCCGGGGACAGGGGGAGTTGGGAGAGACCCAGTACTTC.

The table lists this clone with a count of one. The chain uses TRBV19 and TRBJ2-4; D is uncertain. Per germline, CDR1 LNHDA and CDR2 SQIVND (reference sequence). The CDR3 is 16 amino acids. V was trimmed by 0 bases and J by 1 base, leaving 10 bases between them. The CDR3, as DNA: TGTGCCAGTAGTATAGATCGAAGTAGTGCCAAAAACATTCAGTACTTC. The encoded protein is CASSIDRSSAKNIQYF.

The rearrangement uses TRBV6-1 and TRBJ2-7, with 8 bases lining up with TRBD1. Germline V gives CDR1 MNHNS, CDR2 SASEGT. V gave up 1 base and J gave up 3 bases; unmatched junction bases: 5. This CDR3 is 15 amino acids long. As DNA, the CDR3 is TGTGCCAGCAGTGAAGACGGGACAGGTGACTACGAGCAGTACTTC. Its translation: CASSEDGTGDYEQYF.

This chain joins TRBV10-3 and TRBJ1-1; 10 bases align to TRBD1. With 6 bases clipped from V and 6 bases from J, the junction kept 7 bases outside the gene matches. Germline lookup yields CDR1 ENHRY and CDR2 SYGVKD. The CDR3 has 14 amino acids. Here the CDR3 reads CAIRGDRGAAEAFF. In nucleotides, the CDR3 is TGTGCCATCAGGGGGGACAGGGGTGCGGCTGAAGCTTTCTTT.

This chain joins TRBV7-3 and TRBJ2-3; 8 nucleotides agree with TRBD2. The CDR3 totals 14 residues. Germline CDR1 and CDR2: SGHTA and FQGTGA. Unmatched junction bases numbered 2, after V lost 3 bases and J lost 3 bases. CDR3 DNA: TGTGCCAGCAGCTTTATAGCGGGGACAGATACGCAGTATTTT. Amino acid sequence: CASSFIAGTDTQYF.

The chain carries TRBV10-2 and TRBJ2-3; TRBD2 matches 9 bases. Germline CDR1 reads WSHSY; CDR2 reads SAAADI. V shed 2 bases, J shed 5 bases, and the junction held 11 bases outside the gene matches. The CDR3 loop spans 17 amino acids. The CDR3 DNA is TGCGCCAGCAGTGAGAGGGTGGCGGGGGGGCTGCGAGATACGCAGTATTTT. Translating it yields CASSERVAGGLRDTQYF.

The chain couples TRBV10-2 to TRBJ1-1; D is perhaps TRBD1 (5 bases). The CDR3 has 15 residues. V lost 4 bases, J lost 6 bases, and 18 bases lay in between. Germline V gene lookup returns CDR1 WSHSY and CDR2 SAAADI. The CDR3 here is CASSGGLGQGPEAFF. In nucleotides, the CDR3 is TGCGCCAGCAGTGGGGGCCTTGGCCAGGGCCCTGAAGCTTTCTTT.

The chain joins TRBV28 to TRBJ1-6, with D perhaps matching TRBD1 (6 bases). Between the trimmed V and J ends, which lost 4 bases and 10 bases, there was a span of 11 bases. The germline gives CDR1 MDHEN, CDR2 SYDVKM. CDR3 length: 13 amino acids. This CDR3 is CASSSQGRSPLHF. CDR3 DNA sequence: TGTGCCAGCAGTTCCCAGGGGCGGTCACCCCTCCACTTT.

The V call is TRBV7-9, the J call TRBJ1-2; TRBD1 might be the D (5 bases). Germline V CDR1 and CDR2: SEHNR, FQNEAQ (reference sequence). Trimming left V 5 bases short and J 12 bases short, with 13 bases between. CDR3 length: 11 residues. The CDR3 DNA reads as TGTGCCAGCAGCCCGGGGGGTCGTCACACCTTC. Residues: CASSPGGRHTF.

The V call is TRBV5-4, the J call TRBJ2-3; 7 bases line up with TRBD2. CDR3 length equals 16 residues. Germline V lookup: CDR1 SGHNT, CDR2 YYREEE (reference sequence). The ends lost 0 bases at V and 0 bases at J; junction bases unmatched: 4. The DNA of the CDR3 is TGTGCCAGCAGCTTGGACCCACTAGCGAGCACAGATACGCAGTATTTT. It is translated as CASSLDPLASTDTQYF. Full variable domain (missing parts from reference TRBV5-4 and TRBJ2-3): ETGVTQSPTHLIKTRGQQVTLRCSSQSGHNTVSWYQQALGQGPQFIFQYYREEENGRGNFPPRFSGLQFPNYSSELNVNALELDDSALYLCASSLDPLASTDTQYFGPGTRLTVL.

This chain uses TRBV30 with TRBJ2-7; no reliable D call. V was clipped by 1 base and J by 6 bases, with 7 bases between them. There are 11 residues in the CDR3. Looked up from germline, CDR1 is GTSNPN and CDR2 is SVGIG (reference sequence). The CDR3 region has the DNA TGTGCCTGGAGTGGACAAACCGAGCAGTACTTC. Its protein is CAWSGQTEQYF.

The rearrangement links TRBV4-2 to TRBJ2-3; 11 nucleotides align to TRBD2. This CDR3 has 17 amino acids. Germline CDR1 LGHNA, CDR2 YNFKEQ. The V and J ends lost 5 bases and 4 bases, in that order; junction bases with no gene match: 11. CDR3 nucleotide sequence: TGTGCCAGCAGCACCAAGGTTAGCGGGGGGGCGGCAGATACGCAGTATTTT. This translates into CASSTKVSGGAADTQYF.

The chain links TRBV12-3 or TRBV12-4 to TRBJ1-5; TRBD1 is a possible D gene (5 bases). The CDR3 extends over 13 amino acids. The V end was cut by 4 bases, the J end by 4 bases, with 8 bases between. The CDR3 loop reads CASSSDRNQPQHF. The DNA of the CDR3 is TGTGCCAGCAGTTCCGACAGAAATCAGCCCCAGCATTTT.

The chain carries TRBV9 and TRBJ2-1; 8 bases are a match to TRBD1. Unmatched junction bases numbered 4, after V lost 3 bases and J lost 5 bases. CDR1 and CDR2 (germline): SGDLS, YYNGEE. The CDR3 totals 14 residues. The DNA for the CDR3 is TGTGCCAGCAGCGGACAGGGGTTTGACAATGAGCAGTTCTTC. Its translation: CASSGQGFDNEQFF.

The chain couples TRBV6-6 to TRBJ1-2, with 9 bases aligning to TRBD1. The germline V gene encodes CDR1 MNHNY and CDR2 SVGAGI (reference sequence). This CDR3 has 14 amino acids. V lost 2 bases, J lost 8 bases, and 6 bases stayed unmatched. In DNA, the CDR3 is TGTGCCAGCAGTTACGCGACAGGGGGGAAAGGCTACACCTTC. This encodes CASSYATGGKGYTF.